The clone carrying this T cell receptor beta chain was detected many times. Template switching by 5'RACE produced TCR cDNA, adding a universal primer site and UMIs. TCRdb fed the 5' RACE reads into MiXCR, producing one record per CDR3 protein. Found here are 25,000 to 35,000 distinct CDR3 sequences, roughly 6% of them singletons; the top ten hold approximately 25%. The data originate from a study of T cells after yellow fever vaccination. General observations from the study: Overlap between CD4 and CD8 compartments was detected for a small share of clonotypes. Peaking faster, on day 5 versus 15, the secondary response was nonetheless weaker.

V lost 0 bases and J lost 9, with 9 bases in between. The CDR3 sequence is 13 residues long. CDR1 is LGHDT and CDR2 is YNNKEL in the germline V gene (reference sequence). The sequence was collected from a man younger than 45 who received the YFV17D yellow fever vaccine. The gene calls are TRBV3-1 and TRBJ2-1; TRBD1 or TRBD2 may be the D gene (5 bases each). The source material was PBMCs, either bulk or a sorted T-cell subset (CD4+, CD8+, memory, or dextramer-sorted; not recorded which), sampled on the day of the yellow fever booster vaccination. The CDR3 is CASSQDLGGEQFF. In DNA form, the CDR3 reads TGTGCCAGCAGCCAAGATCTTGGGGGTGAGCAGTTCTTC.